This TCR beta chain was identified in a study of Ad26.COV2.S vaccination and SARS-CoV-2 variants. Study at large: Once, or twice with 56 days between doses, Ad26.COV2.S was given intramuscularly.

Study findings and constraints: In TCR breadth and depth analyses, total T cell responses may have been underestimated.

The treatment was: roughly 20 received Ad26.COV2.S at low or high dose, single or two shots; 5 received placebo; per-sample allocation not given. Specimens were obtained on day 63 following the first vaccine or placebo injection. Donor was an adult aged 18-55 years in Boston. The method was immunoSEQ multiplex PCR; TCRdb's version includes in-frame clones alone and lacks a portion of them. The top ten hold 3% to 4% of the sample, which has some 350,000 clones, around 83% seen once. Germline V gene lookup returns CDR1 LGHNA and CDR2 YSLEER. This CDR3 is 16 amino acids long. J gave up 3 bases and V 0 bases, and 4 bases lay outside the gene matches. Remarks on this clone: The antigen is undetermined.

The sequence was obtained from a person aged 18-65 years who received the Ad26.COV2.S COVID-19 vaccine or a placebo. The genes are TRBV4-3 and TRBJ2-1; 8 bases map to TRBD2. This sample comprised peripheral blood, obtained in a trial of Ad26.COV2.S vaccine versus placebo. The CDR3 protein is CASSQDVLAGYNEQFF. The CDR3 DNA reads TGCGCCAGCAGCCAAGATGTTCTAGCGGGCTACAATGAGCAGTTCTTC.